Following are 11 T cell receptor beta chains from one sample sequenced in a study of technical replicates of blood from a few donors. Sequenced by immunoSEQ multiplex PCR; TCRdb stores in-frame clones only, minus some. The table has tens of thousands of clones, around 94% seen once; the top ten hold about 0.4%. The material sequenced was T cells isolated from PBMCs. These receptors all come from a human donor in good health.

The gene calls are TRBV29-1 and TRBJ2-1; weak D call: TRBD2 (6 bases). Trimming shortened V by 6 bases and J by 2 bases, and 11 bases separated the two germline ends. Germline loops: CDR1 SQVTM, CDR2 ANQGSEA. The CDR3 totals 13 residues. The CDR3 region is CSVDSGPYNEQFF. CDR3 nucleotide sequence: TGCAGCGTAGATAGCGGTCCCTACAATGAGCAGTTCTTC.

This sequence joins TRBV7-2 and TRBJ1-4; 8 bases fit TRBD1. The CDR3 covers 17 residues. V was pared by 2 bases and J by 6 bases, with 11 bases of the junction left unmatched. CDR1 and CDR2 (germline): SGHTA, FQGNSA. The CDR3 DNA sequence: TGTGCCAGCAGCTTAAGAGTTGCATCGGGACAGGATGAAAAACTGTTTTTT. Amino acids: CASSLRVASGQDEKLFF.

The rearrangement links TRBV7-2 to TRBJ2-2; TRBD2 aligns across 8 bases. The CDR3 has 16 residues. After removal of 5 bases from V and 7 bases from J, the junction contained 12 bases not matched to a gene. Germline V lookup: CDR1 SGHTA, CDR2 FQGNSA. The CDR3 here is CASSAKAFSGDGELFF. The CDR3 nucleotides read TGTGCCAGCAGCGCCAAGGCCTTTAGCGGGGACGGGGAGCTGTTTTTT.

V gene TRBV4-2 combines with J gene TRBJ2-1, with 9 bases identical to TRBD1. Germline values: CDR1 LGHNA, CDR2 YNFKEQ. J lost 3 bases, V lost 3 bases, and 6 bases had no gene match. There are 16 residues in the CDR3. The CDR3, as DNA: TGTGCCAGCAGCCAGGGGACAGGGTCCCACTACAATGAGCAGTTCTTC. This encodes CASSQGTGSHYNEQFF.

This chain links TRBV6-5 with TRBJ1-2; 7 positions agree with TRBD1. Germline trimming cut 2 bases from V and 8 bases from J; bases unmatched to any gene: 2. There are 12 residues in the CDR3. Germline loops: CDR1 MNHEY, CDR2 SVGAGI. Here the CDR3 reads CASSYRGQGYTF. As DNA, the CDR3 is TGTGCCAGCAGTTACAGGGGGCAAGGCTACACCTTC.

The chain is built from TRBV11-3 and TRBJ2-2, with D maybe TRBD1 (5 bases). CDR1 is SGHNT, CDR2 YENEEA, per germline. Trimming took off 5 bases at V and 6 bases at J, with 10 bases between the two ends. This CDR3 is built from 13 residues. The CDR3 DNA follows: TGTGCCAGCAGCCAGGGTCGGGCCGGGGAGCTGTTTTTT. This sequence encodes CASSQGRAGELFF. Together with reference TRBV11-3 and TRBJ2-2, the CDR3 gives the full variable domain: EAGVVQSPRYKIIEKKQPVAFWCNPISGHNTLYWYLQNLGQGPELLIRYENEEAVDDSQLPKDRFSAERLKGVDSTLKIQPAELGDSAVYLCASSQGRAGELFFGEGSRLTVL.

The chain recombines TRBV6-1 with TRBJ2-3; 9 bases match TRBD1. The CDR3 consists of 15 residues. Germline trimming cut 6 bases from V and 3 bases from J; bases unmatched to any gene: 7. Germline CDR1 and CDR2: MNHNS and SASEGT. The CDR3 nucleotides read TGTGCCAGCAGCCCAGGGACAGGGTATACAGATACGCAGTATTTT. Amino acids: CASSPGTGYTDTQYF.

The chain couples TRBV6-5 to TRBJ1-1, with TRBD1 as a possible D gene (5 bases). V lost 6 bases and J 1 base, leaving 12 bases between the germline ends. The CDR3 has 14 amino acids. Germline CDR1 reads MNHEY; CDR2 reads SVGAGI. The CDR3: CASRSTDKNTEAFF. The CDR3 region has the DNA TGTGCCAGCAGATCGACAGACAAGAACACTGAAGCTTTCTTT.

The V call is TRBV14, the J call TRBJ2-1; 14 bases map to TRBD2. V shed 0 bases and J 9 bases; nucleotides not matched to a gene: 7. CDR3 length equals 17 residues. Germline lookup yields CDR1 SGHDN and CDR2 FVKESK. CDR3 sequence: CASSQDTGLAGVGEQFF. The CDR3 DNA reads TGTGCCAGCAGCCAAGATACGGGACTAGCGGGAGTTGGTGAGCAGTTCTTC.

The chain carries TRBV28 and TRBJ2-7, with 9 bases that match TRBD1. The length of the CDR3 is 15 residues. The germline gives CDR1 MDHEN, CDR2 SYDVKM. V lost 4 bases to trimming and J lost 4 bases; unmatched junction nucleotides: 8. This chain's CDR3 is CASSYPGQGSYEQYF. The CDR3, as DNA: TGTGCCAGCAGTTACCCGGGACAGGGATCTTACGAGCAGTACTTC.

The chain couples TRBV30 to TRBJ2-2; TRBD2 matches 11 bases. From germline, CDR1 is GTSNPN and CDR2 SVGIG (reference sequence). V lost 5 bases, J lost 2 bases, and 10 bases stayed unmatched. The CDR3 length is 17 residues. CDR3: CAWGGLAGWQNTGELFF. CDR3 sequence (DNA): TGTGCCTGGGGAGGACTAGCGGGCTGGCAAAACACCGGGGAGCTGTTTTTT.